The next 8 T cell receptor beta chains were all read from a single sample in a study of T cells after yellow fever vaccination. TCRdb independently ran MiXCR on the 5' RACE reads; one entry per CDR3 protein. The sample lists about 360,000 distinct CDR3 sequences, approximately 5.7% occurring once. The material sequenced was PBMCs, taken 5 days after the yellow fever booster vaccination. All receptors come from a young man who received the YFV17D yellow fever vaccine.

The sample holds a few counts of this clonotype. This chain joins TRBV29-1 and TRBJ2-1; D may be TRBD1 (5 bases). V shed 5 bases and J shed 4 bases, with 18 bases lying between them. The CDR3 sequence is 15 residues long. From germline, CDR1 is SQVTM and CDR2 ANQGSEA. The CDR3 DNA reads as TGCAGCGTTTCAGGGATAATGACCTCTTACAATGAGCAGTTCTTC. Its translation is CSVSGIMTSYNEQFF.

The chain carries TRBV7-8 and TRBJ2-3; 11 nucleotides align to TRBD2. Germline CDR1 and CDR2: SGHVS and FQNEAQ. The CDR3 contains 17 residues. The trim removed 0 bases at V and 6 bases at J, leaving 8 bases unmatched. For the CDR3, the DNA is TGTGCCAGCAGCTTAGCTAGCGGGAGGGGTGTAGGGGATACGCAGTATTTT. It is translated as CASSLASGRGVGDTQYF.

Many counts were recorded for this clonotype. V usage is TRBV7-9 and J usage is TRBJ2-5; the D is unclear. The CDR3 has 11 residues. With 2 bases removed from V and 4 bases from J, the gap between germline ends came to 2 bases. CDR1 and CDR2 from the germline V gene are SEHNR and FQNEAQ (reference sequence). The CDR3 loop is CASSLPETQYF. The CDR3 DNA sequence: TGTGCCAGCAGCTTACCAGAGACCCAGTACTTC.

At least ten counts were recorded for this clonotype. The genes are TRBV4-3 and TRBJ1-1; D ambiguous. CDR1 and CDR2 (germline): LGHNA, YSLEER. Trimming took 0 bases from V and 8 from J, leaving 13 bases between them. The CDR3 loop spans 14 amino acids. The CDR3 region is CASSQDLREREAFF. CDR3 bases: TGCGCCAGCAGCCAAGACTTAAGGGAGCGCGAAGCTTTCTTT.

This clonotype was seen only a few times. The chain employs TRBV5-4 and TRBJ2-1; a weak D match, TRBD2 (5 bases). V was trimmed by 3 bases and J by 8 bases, leaving 15 bases between them. CDR1 is SGHNT and CDR2 is YYREEE in the germline V gene (reference sequence). The CDR3 contains 14 residues. CDR3 nucleotide sequence: TGTGCCAGCAGCTCGACTTGGGAGAGGGATGAGCAGTTCTTC. It encodes CASSSTWERDEQFF.

The chain has TRBV27 and TRBJ1-2; perhaps TRBD1 as D (5 bases). Germline assignment: CDR1 MNHEY and CDR2 SMNVEV (reference sequence). This CDR3 contains 14 residues. Trimming removed 3 bases from V and 4 bases from J, with 12 bases in between. Here the CDR3 DNA reads TGTGCCAGCAGTTTGGCAGGGTCACCCTATGGCTACACCTTC. Amino acid sequence: CASSLAGSPYGYTF.

This chain joins TRBV6-2 or TRBV6-3 and TRBJ2-7; the D gene is possibly TRBD2 (6 bases). CDR1 MNHEY and CDR2 SVGEGT come from the germline V gene. V gave up 5 bases and J gave up 3 bases, with 11 bases separating them. CDR3 size: 13 residues. CDR3 residues: CASSAGLLYEQYF. CDR3 coding DNA: TGTGCCAGCAGTGCGGGACTCCTCTACGAGCAGTACTTC.

This chain links TRBV7-2 with TRBJ2-5; D is undetermined. Germline V lookup: CDR1 SGHTA, CDR2 FQGNSA. V lost 4 bases, J lost 10 bases, and 10 bases lay in between. This CDR3 contains 11 residues. CDR3 protein: CASSYHEDQYF. CDR3 coding DNA: TGTGCCAGCAGCTACCACGAGGACCAGTACTTC.